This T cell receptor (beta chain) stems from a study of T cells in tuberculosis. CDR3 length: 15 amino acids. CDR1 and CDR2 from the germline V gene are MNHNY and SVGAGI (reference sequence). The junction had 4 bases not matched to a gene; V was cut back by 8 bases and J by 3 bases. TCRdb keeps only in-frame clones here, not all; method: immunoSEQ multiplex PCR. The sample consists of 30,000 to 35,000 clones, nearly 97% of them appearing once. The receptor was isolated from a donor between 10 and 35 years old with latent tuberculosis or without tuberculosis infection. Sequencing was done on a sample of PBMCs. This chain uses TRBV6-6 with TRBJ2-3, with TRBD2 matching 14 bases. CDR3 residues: CASRGTSGRTDTQYF. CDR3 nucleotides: TGTGCCAGCCGCGGGACTAGCGGGAGAACAGATACGCAGTATTTT.